These 27 T cell receptor beta chains came from one sample sequenced in a study of T cell repertoires in cytomegalovirus infection. No cognate antigen is known for these TCRs. Using its own MiXCR run on the reads, TCRdb lists one record per CDR3 protein. In the table there are 450,000 to 600,000 distinct CDR3 sequences, 25% to 35% of which are singletons. This material consisted of cultured PBMCs, taken from culture after CMV antigen stimulation. These receptors were taken from a human donor in good health (CMV status not recorded). Some clones in this sample may be carry-over from other donors' samples.

The gene calls are TRBV7-2 and TRBJ2-1; 8 nucleotides match TRBD2. The CDR3 sequence is 16 residues long. CDR1 and CDR2 (germline): SGHTA, FQGNSA. The J segment lost 7 bases and the V segment lost 1 base, leaving 9 bases of the junction unmatched. CDR3 loop: CASSLEGRGALNEQFF. The CDR3 bases are TGTGCCAGCAGCTTAGAGGGGCGGGGGGCCCTAAATGAGCAGTTCTTC. The variable domain in full, completed from reference TRBV7-2 and TRBJ2-1, reads GAGVSQSPSNKVTEKGKDVELRCDPISGHTALYWYRQSLGQGLEFLIYFQGNSAPDKSGLPSDRFSAERTGGSVSTLTIQRTQQEDSAVYLCASSLEGRGALNEQFFGPGTRLTVL.

A single count supports this clonotype. The CDR3 bases are TGTGCCAGCAGTTCCGGGACTAGCAAGTTCTACAATGAGCAGTTCTTC. It codes for CASSSGTSKFYNEQFF. The genes are TRBV6-2 or TRBV6-3 and TRBJ2-1, with 9 bases fitting TRBD2. The CDR3 is 16 residues long. Germline-derived CDR1 and CDR2 are MNHEY and SVGEGT. The trim removed 4 bases at V and 3 bases at J, leaving 7 bases unmatched.

The chain combines TRBV6-2 or TRBV6-3 with TRBJ1-1; no clear D gene. V was trimmed by 4 bases and J by 0 bases, leaving 6 bases between them. CDR1 MNHEY and CDR2 SVGEGT come from the germline V gene. This CDR3 is 13 amino acids long. The CDR3 nucleotides read TGTGCCAGCAGTTGGGCCCTGAACACTGAAGCTTTCTTT. This codes for CASSWALNTEAFF.

This clonotype was seen more than once but under ten times. The chain links TRBV27 to TRBJ2-1, with D maybe TRBD2 (6 bases). The length of the CDR3 is 14 residues. Germline V lookup: CDR1 MNHEY, CDR2 SMNVEV (reference sequence). V lost 6 bases and J 5 bases, leaving 14 bases between the germline ends. The DNA for the CDR3 is TGTGCCAGCAGCCGGCCTAGCGAACACAATGAGCAGTTCTTC. It encodes CASSRPSEHNEQFF.

Concerning this clonotype: A much larger clone differs from this one at a single base, so this may be a read error. No conserved phenylalanine or tryptophan ends this CDR3, so it is likely a read error. The V gene is TRBV7-2, the J gene TRBJ2-3; D might be TRBD1 or TRBD2, each matching 6 bases. Trimming shortened V by 6 bases and J by 4 bases, and 20 bases separated the two germline ends. CDR3 size: 16 residues. The germline V gene has CDR1 SGHTA and CDR2 FQGNSA. CDR3 nucleotide sequence: TGTGCCAGCAGTCGGGGGCAGGGTAGTATGGCAGATACGCAGTATCTT. The encoded protein is CASSRGQGSMADTQYL.

This sequence joins TRBV12-3 or TRBV12-4 and TRBJ2-5; 10 nucleotides match TRBD1. The length of the CDR3 is 15 residues. Trimming removed 7 bases from V and 6 bases from J; junction bases left unmatched: 11. CDR3 amino acids: CASTQDRGATKTQYF. Here the CDR3 DNA reads TGTGCCAGCACCCAGGACAGGGGGGCCACCAAGACCCAGTACTTC.

This clonotype has just one count. This rearrangement joins TRBV29-1 to TRBJ1-2, with D maybe TRBD1 (6 bases). V lost 5 bases to trimming and J lost 0 bases, with 13 bases between them. The CDR3 length is 14 residues. Germline CDR1 is SQVTM and CDR2 is ANQGSEA. The CDR3 DNA sequence: TGCAGCGTTCTACAGGGTTCAACTAACTATGGCTACACCTTC. It translates to CSVLQGSTNYGYTF. The full variable domain, rest sourced from reference TRBV29-1 and TRBJ1-2, is SAVISQKPSRDICQRGTSLTIQCQVDSQVTMMFWYRQQPGQSLTLIATANQGSEATYESGFVIDKFPISRPNLTFSTLTVSNMSPEDSSIYLCSVLQGSTNYGYTFGSGTRLTVV.

The rearrangement joins TRBV7-2 to TRBJ1-1, with 8 bases matching TRBD1. Germline V gene data show CDR1 as SGHTA and CDR2 as FQGNSA. The ends lost 6 bases at V and 5 bases at J; junction bases unmatched: 14. This CDR3 region has 16 residues. The CDR3 nucleotides read TGTGCCAGCAGTTTGACAGGGGTTGAGGGAGTTACTGAAGCTTTCTTT. It specifies CASSLTGVEGVTEAFF.

The J gene is TRBJ1-1, the V gene TRBV10-3; 10 bases match TRBD1. CDR1 ENHRY and CDR2 SYGVKD come from the germline V gene. The V gene end was trimmed by 6 bases and the J gene end by 3 bases; junction bases not matched to a gene: 4. The CDR3 is made up of 14 amino acids. As DNA, the CDR3 is TGTGCCATCAGCGGACAGGGGGGCTACACTGAAGCTTTCTTT. The encoded protein is CAISGQGGYTEAFF.

This clonotype has just a few counts. The chain joins TRBV6-1 to TRBJ2-1; TRBD1 might be the D (5 bases). V was trimmed by 6 bases and J by 1 base, leaving 13 bases between them. Germline CDR1 and CDR2: MNHNS and SASEGT. This CDR3 comprises 15 residues. CDR3 bases: TGTGCCAGCAGCGCCTGGGGCGAATCCTACAATGAGCAGTTCTTC. As protein: CASSAWGESYNEQFF.

This sequence joins TRBV29-1 and TRBJ1-2, with TRBD1 as a possible D gene (5 bases). V lost 6 bases to trimming and J lost 5 bases, with 19 bases between them. The length of the CDR3 is 14 residues. Germline V gene data show CDR1 as SQVTM and CDR2 as ANQGSEA. This CDR3 reads CSVDRGGVGYGYTF. The CDR3 coding sequence is TGCAGCGTCGACCGGGGGGGGGTGGGTTATGGCTACACCTTC. Based on the CDR3 plus reference TRBV29-1 and TRBJ1-2, the full variable domain is SAVISQKPSRDICQRGTSLTIQCQVDSQVTMMFWYRQQPGQSLTLIATANQGSEATYESGFVIDKFPISRPNLTFSTLTVSNMSPEDSSIYLCSVDRGGVGYGYTFGSGTRLTVV.

This clonotype has only one observation. The chain links TRBV29-1 to TRBJ2-5; D unclear. CDR3 size: 13 residues. Germline values: CDR1 SQVTM, CDR2 ANQGSEA. Trimming took 7 bases from V and 5 from J, leaving 17 bases between them. CDR3 sequence (DNA): TGCAGCGCCCCCGTGGGGAAAGGGGAGACCCAGTACTTC. Its protein product is CSAPVGKGETQYF.

V and J are TRBV5-1 and TRBJ2-1, with D perhaps matching TRBD2 (6 bases). There are 15 residues in the CDR3. The germline V and J ends were trimmed by 1 base and 5 bases, with 13 bases remaining between them. CDR1 and CDR2 (germline): SGHRS, YFSETQ. Here the CDR3 DNA reads TGCGCCAGCAGCTTGATTACTAGCTTAAACAATGAGCAGTTCTTC. It is translated as CASSLITSLNNEQFF. Filled out from reference TRBV5-1 and TRBJ2-1, the complete variable domain reads KAGVTQTPRYLIKTRGQQVTLSCSPISGHRSVSWYQQTPGQGLQFLFEYFSETQRNKGNFPGRFSGRQFSNSRSEMNVSTLELGDSALYLCASSLITSLNNEQFFGPGTRLTVL.

This chain links TRBV4-1 with TRBJ1-1; D not certain. This CDR3 region has 14 residues. CDR1 is MGHRA, CDR2 YSYEKL, per germline. Trimming removed 1 base at V and 1 base at J, with 7 bases between. In nucleotides, the CDR3 is TGCGCCAGCAGCCAAGTGGGCGGGAACACTGAAGCTTTCTTT. Translated, it gives CASSQVGGNTEAFF.

The chain links TRBV19 to TRBJ2-1, with 8 bases that match TRBD2. The CDR3 length is 14 residues. Germline CDR1 and CDR2: LNHDA and SQIVND (reference sequence). The V and J ends lost 4 bases and 7 bases, in that order; junction bases with no gene match: 6. This CDR3 reads CASSTGRGFNEQFF. The CDR3 DNA reads TGTGCCAGTAGTACCGGGAGGGGGTTTAATGAGCAGTTCTTC.

V usage is TRBV5-4 and J usage is TRBJ1-2, with a tentative D call TRBD1 (5 bases). CDR1 and CDR2 (germline): SGHNT, YYREEE (reference sequence). This CDR3 comprises 12 residues. Trimming removed 3 bases at V and 8 bases at J, with 11 bases between. CDR3: CASSSTQGGYTF. CDR3 DNA: TGTGCCAGCAGCTCAACTCAGGGAGGCTACACCTTC. Complete variable domain (other parts from reference TRBV5-4 and TRBJ1-2): ETGVTQSPTHLIKTRGQQVTLRCSSQSGHNTVSWYQQALGQGPQFIFQYYREEENGRGNFPPRFSGLQFPNYSSELNVNALELDDSALYLCASSSTQGGYTFGSGTRLTVV.

The table lists this clonotype with a few counts. The gene calls are TRBV6-2 or TRBV6-3 and TRBJ1-5; a weak D match, TRBD1 (5 bases). Germline V CDR1 and CDR2: MNHEY, SVGEGT. The CDR3 loop spans 13 amino acids. Trimming stripped 2 bases from V and 7 bases from J, with 9 bases between. In nucleotides, the CDR3 is TGTGCCAGCAGTTACAAAGGGACCCAGCCCCAGCATTTT. Residues: CASSYKGTQPQHF.

V is TRBV19 and J is TRBJ1-3, with D uncertain. The CDR3 length is 14 residues. V shed 6 bases and J shed 9 bases, with 18 bases lying between them. CDR1 is LNHDA, CDR2 SQIVND, per germline (reference sequence). CDR3 residues: CASSSEGQTRTIYF. The CDR3 DNA sequence: TGTGCCAGTAGCTCAGAGGGTCAAACTCGCACCATATATTTT.

The chain employs TRBV4-2 and TRBJ2-6; D is undetermined. This CDR3 contains 18 residues. Germline-derived CDR1 and CDR2 are LGHNA and YNFKEQ. V dropped 2 bases and J dropped 0 bases, with 14 bases sitting between them. The CDR3 DNA reads as TGTGCCAGCAGCCAATCACCTCCCGGAAGCTCTGGGGCCAACGTCCTGACTTTC. It encodes CASSQSPPGSSGANVLTF.

The gene calls are TRBV27 and TRBJ2-2, with 11 bases identical to TRBD2. V gave up 6 bases and J gave up 1 base; unmatched junction bases: 4. Per germline, CDR1 MNHEY and CDR2 SMNVEV (reference sequence). The CDR3 loop spans 16 amino acids. DNA for the CDR3: TGTGCCAGCAGACCACTAGCGGGGGAGAACACCGGGGAGCTGTTTTTT. Protein sequence: CASRPLAGENTGELFF.

This chain joins TRBV10-3 and TRBJ2-3; no reliable D call. The germline V and J ends were trimmed by 6 bases and 6 bases, with 7 bases remaining between them. Germline CDR1 is ENHRY and CDR2 is SYGVKD. The CDR3 runs 11 residues. CDR3 bases: TGTGCCATCAGGGCACGGGATACGCAGTATTTT. Translation gives CAIRARDTQYF.

This clonotype was detected a few times. The J gene is TRBJ2-5, the V gene TRBV7-2; 10 bases fit TRBD2. The CDR3 contains 17 residues. The V segment lost 1 base and the J segment 5 bases; nucleotides outside the gene matches: 10. Germline CDR1 SGHTA, CDR2 FQGNSA. For the CDR3, the DNA is TGTGCCAGCAGCTTAGTTGGCCTAGCGGGAGTCCGGGAGACCCAGTACTTC. Residues: CASSLVGLAGVRETQYF.

This clonotype has a count of ten or more. The gene calls are TRBV12-3 or TRBV12-4 and TRBJ1-4; D remains ambiguous. The V gene lost 5 bases and the J gene lost 8 bases, with 15 bases spanning the gap. The CDR3 length is 14 residues. CDR3 in amino acids: CASSLESEGEKLFF. The CDR3, as DNA: TGTGCCAGCAGTCTTGAATCGGAAGGGGAAAAACTGTTTTTT.

This chain links TRBV7-9 with TRBJ2-7; D call uncertain. Trimming pared 5 bases from V and 6 bases from J, leaving 11 bases between. CDR1 SEHNR and CDR2 FQNEAQ come from the germline V gene (reference sequence). This CDR3 is 12 amino acids long. The DNA for the CDR3 is TGTGCCAGCAGCCCAGGTCAAGGCGAGCAGTACTTC. Translating gives CASSPGQGEQYF.

This chain joins TRBV27 and TRBJ2-5; 9 nucleotides line up with TRBD1. V shed 5 bases and J 8 bases; nucleotides not matched to a gene: 9. Germline loops: CDR1 MNHEY, CDR2 SMNVEV (reference sequence). The length of the CDR3 is 14 residues. This chain's CDR3 is CASSEDRGAGTQYF. The CDR3 bases are TGTGCCAGCAGTGAAGACAGGGGGGCGGGCACCCAGTACTTC.

The chain joins TRBV19 to TRBJ2-1; D might be TRBD2 (6 bases). V was shortened by 3 bases and J by 4 bases, with 16 bases between the two germline ends. The V gene's germline CDR1 is LNHDA and CDR2 SQIVND (reference sequence). The CDR3 has 16 residues. CDR3 region: CASSMNEGRGYNEQFF. CDR3 nucleotide sequence: TGTGCCAGTAGTATGAATGAAGGGCGGGGTTACAATGAGCAGTTCTTC.

This clonotype has more than one count but fewer than ten. This rearrangement joins TRBV7-8 to TRBJ2-3; 7 bases map to TRBD2. The ends lost 5 bases at V and 9 bases at J; junction bases unmatched: 5. There are 12 residues in the CDR3. CDR1 SGHVS and CDR2 FQNEAQ come from the germline V gene. The CDR3 protein is CASSGQTSTQYF. CDR3 sequence (DNA): TGTGCCAGCAGCGGGCAGACTAGCACGCAGTATTTT.